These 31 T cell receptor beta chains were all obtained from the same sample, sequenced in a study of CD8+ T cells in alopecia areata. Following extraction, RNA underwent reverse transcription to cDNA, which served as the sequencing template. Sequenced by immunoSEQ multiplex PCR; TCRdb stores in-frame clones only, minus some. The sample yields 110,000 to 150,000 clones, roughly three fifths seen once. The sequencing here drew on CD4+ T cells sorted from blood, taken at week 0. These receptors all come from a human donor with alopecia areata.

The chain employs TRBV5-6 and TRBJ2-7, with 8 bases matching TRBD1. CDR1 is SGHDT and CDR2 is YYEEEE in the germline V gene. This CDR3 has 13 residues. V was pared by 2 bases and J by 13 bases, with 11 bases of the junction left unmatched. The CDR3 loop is CASSLRDRGQVYF. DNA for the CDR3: TGTGCCAGCAGCTTACGTGACAGGGGTCAGGTTTACTTC.

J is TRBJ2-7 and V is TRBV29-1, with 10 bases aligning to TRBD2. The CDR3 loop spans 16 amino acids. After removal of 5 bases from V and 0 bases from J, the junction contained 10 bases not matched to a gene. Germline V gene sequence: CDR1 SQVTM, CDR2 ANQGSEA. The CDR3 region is CSVSGLAVQSSYEQYF. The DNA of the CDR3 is TGCAGCGTTTCTGGACTAGCGGTCCAAAGCTCCTACGAGCAGTACTTC.

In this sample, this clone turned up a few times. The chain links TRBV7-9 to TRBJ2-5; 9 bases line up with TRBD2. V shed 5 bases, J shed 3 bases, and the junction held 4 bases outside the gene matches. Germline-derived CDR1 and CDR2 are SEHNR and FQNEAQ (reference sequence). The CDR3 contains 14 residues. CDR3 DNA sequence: TGTGCCAGCAGCCCGGGACTAGCTGAAGAGACCCAGTACTTC. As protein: CASSPGLAEETQYF.

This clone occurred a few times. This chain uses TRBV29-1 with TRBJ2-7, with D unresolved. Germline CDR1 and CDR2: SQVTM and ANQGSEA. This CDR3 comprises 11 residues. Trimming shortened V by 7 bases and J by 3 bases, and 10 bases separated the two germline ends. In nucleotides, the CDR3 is TGCAGCGCCGCCCGATTCTACGAGCAGTACTTC. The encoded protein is CSAARFYEQYF.

In DNA, the CDR3 is TGCGCCAGCAGCTTCCAGGGAGCTCTGTCCTACGAGCAGTACTTC. Residues: CASSFQGALSYEQYF. The J gene is TRBJ2-7, the V gene TRBV5-1; D is possibly TRBD1 or TRBD2 (5 bases each). The germline CDR1 and CDR2 sequences are SGHRS and YFSETQ. CDR3 size: 15 residues. Deletions cut 2 bases from V and 1 base from J, with 13 bases between.

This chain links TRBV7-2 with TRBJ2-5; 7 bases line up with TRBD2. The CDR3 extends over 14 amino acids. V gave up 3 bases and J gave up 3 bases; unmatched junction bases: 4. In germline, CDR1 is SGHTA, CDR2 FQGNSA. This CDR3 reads CASSFSGGEETQYF. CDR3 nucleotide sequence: TGTGCCAGCAGCTTCTCGGGGGGTGAAGAGACCCAGTACTTC. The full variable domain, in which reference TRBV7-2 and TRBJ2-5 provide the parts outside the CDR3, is GAGVSQSPSNKVTEKGKDVELRCDPISGHTALYWYRQSLGQGLEFLIYFQGNSAPDKSGLPSDRFSAERTGGSVSTLTIQRTQQEDSAVYLCASSFSGGEETQYFGPGTRLLVL.

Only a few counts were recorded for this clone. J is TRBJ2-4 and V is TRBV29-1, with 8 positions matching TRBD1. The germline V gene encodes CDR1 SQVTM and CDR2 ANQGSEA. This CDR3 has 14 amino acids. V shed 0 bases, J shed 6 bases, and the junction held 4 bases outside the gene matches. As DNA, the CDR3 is TGCAGCGTTGAAGATGGACAGGGTAGAAACATTCAGTACTTC. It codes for CSVEDGQGRNIQYF.

The CDR3: CASSDQGQGYTF. In DNA, the CDR3 is TGTGCCAGCAGTGACCAGGGGCAGGGCTACACCTTC. The chain combines TRBV25-1 with TRBJ1-2, with a weak D call TRBD1 (6 bases). Trimming removed 3 bases at V and 8 bases at J, with 10 bases between. The germline CDR1 and CDR2 sequences are MGHDK and SYGVNS. The CDR3 contains 12 residues.

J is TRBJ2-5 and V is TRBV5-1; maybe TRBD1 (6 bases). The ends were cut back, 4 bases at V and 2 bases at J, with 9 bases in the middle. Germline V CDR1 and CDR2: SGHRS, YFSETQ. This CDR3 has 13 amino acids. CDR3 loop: CASSDGQQETQYF. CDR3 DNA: TGCGCCAGCAGCGATGGACAGCAAGAGACCCAGTACTTC.

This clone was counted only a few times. CDR3 sequence (DNA): TGTGCCAGCAGCATACAGTGGAATGAAAAACTGTTTTTT. This sequence encodes CASSIQWNEKLFF. The rearrangement joins TRBV7-6 to TRBJ1-4; no firm D call. The CDR3 loop spans 13 amino acids. CDR1 and CDR2 from the germline V gene are SGHVS and FNYEAQ. Trimming removed 5 bases at V and 5 bases at J, with 9 bases between.

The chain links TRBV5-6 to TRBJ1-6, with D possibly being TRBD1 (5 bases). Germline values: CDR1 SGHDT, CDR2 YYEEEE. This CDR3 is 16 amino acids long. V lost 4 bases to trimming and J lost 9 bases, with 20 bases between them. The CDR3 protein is CASSLISGRGFSPLHF. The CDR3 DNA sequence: TGTGCCAGCAGCCTAATCTCCGGGAGGGGATTTTCACCCCTCCACTTT.

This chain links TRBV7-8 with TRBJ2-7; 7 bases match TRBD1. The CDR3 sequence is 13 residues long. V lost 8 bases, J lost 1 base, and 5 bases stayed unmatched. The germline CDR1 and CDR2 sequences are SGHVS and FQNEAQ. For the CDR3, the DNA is TGTGCCAGCTCCCGGGACAGATCCTACGAGCAGTACTTC. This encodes CASSRDRSYEQYF.

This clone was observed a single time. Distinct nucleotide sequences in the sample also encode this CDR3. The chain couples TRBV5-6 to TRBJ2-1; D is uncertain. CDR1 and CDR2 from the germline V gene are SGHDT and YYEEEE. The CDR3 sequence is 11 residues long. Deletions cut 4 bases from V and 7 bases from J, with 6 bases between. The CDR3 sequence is CASSLSNEQFF. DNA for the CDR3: TGTGCCAGCAGCCTGAGTAATGAGCAGTTCTTC.

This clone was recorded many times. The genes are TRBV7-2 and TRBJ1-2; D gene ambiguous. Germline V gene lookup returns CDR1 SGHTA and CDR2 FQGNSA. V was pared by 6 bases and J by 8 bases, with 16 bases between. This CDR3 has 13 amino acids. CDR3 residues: CASSLESLGGYTF. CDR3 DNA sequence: TGTGCCAGCAGTCTAGAGTCCCTGGGGGGCTACACCTTC.

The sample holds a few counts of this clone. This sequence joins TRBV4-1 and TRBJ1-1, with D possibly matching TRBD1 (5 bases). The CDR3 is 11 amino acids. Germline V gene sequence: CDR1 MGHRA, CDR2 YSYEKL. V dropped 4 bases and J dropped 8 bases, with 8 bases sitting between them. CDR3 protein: CASSRNREAFF. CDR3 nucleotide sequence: TGCGCCAGCAGCCGCAACAGGGAAGCTTTCTTT.

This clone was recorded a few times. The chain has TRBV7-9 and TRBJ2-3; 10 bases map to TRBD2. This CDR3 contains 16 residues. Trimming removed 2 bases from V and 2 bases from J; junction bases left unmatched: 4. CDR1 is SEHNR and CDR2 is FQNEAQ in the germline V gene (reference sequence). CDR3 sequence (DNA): TGTGCCAGCAGCTTATCTAGCGGGGGCTTCACAGATACGCAGTATTTT. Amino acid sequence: CASSLSSGGFTDTQYF.

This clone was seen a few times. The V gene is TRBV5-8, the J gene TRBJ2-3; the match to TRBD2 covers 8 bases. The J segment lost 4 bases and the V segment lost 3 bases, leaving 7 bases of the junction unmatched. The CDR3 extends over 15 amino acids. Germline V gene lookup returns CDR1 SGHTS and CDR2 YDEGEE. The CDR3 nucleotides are TGTGCCAGCAGCTCACCGGGACTAGGGGCAGATACGCAGTATTTT. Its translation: CASSSPGLGADTQYF.

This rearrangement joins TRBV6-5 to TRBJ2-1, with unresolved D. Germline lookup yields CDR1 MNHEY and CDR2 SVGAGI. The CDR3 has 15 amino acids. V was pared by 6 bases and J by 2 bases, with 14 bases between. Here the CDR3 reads CASSPRVRAYNEQFF. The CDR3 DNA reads TGTGCCAGCAGCCCCCGGGTCAGAGCCTACAATGAGCAGTTCTTC.

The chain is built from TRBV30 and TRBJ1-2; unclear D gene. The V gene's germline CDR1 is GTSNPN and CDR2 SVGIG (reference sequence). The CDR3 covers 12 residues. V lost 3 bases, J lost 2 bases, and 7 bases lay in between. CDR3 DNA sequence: TGTGCCTGGAGACAGCAAAACTATGGCTACACCTTC. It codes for CAWRQQNYGYTF.

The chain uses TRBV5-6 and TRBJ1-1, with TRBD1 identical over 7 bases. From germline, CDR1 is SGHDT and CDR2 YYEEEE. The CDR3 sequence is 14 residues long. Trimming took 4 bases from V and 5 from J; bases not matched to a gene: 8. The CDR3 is CASSLRQGLTEAFF. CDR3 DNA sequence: TGTGCCAGCAGCCTGCGACAGGGTTTGACTGAAGCTTTCTTT.

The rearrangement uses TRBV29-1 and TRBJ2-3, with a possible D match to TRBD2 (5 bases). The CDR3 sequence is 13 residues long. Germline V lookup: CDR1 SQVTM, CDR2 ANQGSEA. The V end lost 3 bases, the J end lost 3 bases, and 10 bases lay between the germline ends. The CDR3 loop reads CSVEEDPTDTQYF. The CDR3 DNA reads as TGCAGCGTTGAGGAGGATCCTACAGATACGCAGTATTTT.

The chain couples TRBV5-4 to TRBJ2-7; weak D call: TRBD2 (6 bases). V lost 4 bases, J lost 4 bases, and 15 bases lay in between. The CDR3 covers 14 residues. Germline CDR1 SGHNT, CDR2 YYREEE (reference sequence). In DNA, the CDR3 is TGTGCCAGCAGCACACCGGGAGTACCTTACGAGCAGTACTTC. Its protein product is CASSTPGVPYEQYF.

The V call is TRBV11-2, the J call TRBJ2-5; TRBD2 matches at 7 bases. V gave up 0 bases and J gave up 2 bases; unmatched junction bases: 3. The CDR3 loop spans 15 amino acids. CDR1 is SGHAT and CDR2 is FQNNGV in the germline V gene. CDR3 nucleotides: TGTGCCAGCAGCTTAGAGGGAGGGAGGCAAGAGACCCAGTACTTC. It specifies CASSLEGGRQETQYF. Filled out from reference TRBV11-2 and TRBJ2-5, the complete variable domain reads EAGVAQSPRYKIIEKRQSVAFWCNPISGHATLYWYQQILGQGPKLLIQFQNNGVVDDSQLPKDRFSAERLKGVDSTLKIQPAKLEDSAVYLCASSLEGGRQETQYFGPGTRLLVL.

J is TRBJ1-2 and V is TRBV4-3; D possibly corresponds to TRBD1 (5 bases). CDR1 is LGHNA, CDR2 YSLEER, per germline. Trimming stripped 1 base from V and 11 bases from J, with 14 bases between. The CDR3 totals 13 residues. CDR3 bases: TGCGCCAGCAGCCAAGGGGGCGTGACTCCGTACACCTTC. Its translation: CASSQGGVTPYTF.

The CDR3, as DNA: TGTGCCAGCAGCTCGGGGGTGGGCACAGATACGCAGTATTTT. Its protein product is CASSSGVGTDTQYF. The J gene is TRBJ2-3, the V gene TRBV7-3, with D possibly matching TRBD2 (6 bases). The length of the CDR3 is 14 residues. V lost 4 bases and J lost 1, with 9 bases in between. Germline V gene lookup returns CDR1 SGHTA and CDR2 FQGTGA.

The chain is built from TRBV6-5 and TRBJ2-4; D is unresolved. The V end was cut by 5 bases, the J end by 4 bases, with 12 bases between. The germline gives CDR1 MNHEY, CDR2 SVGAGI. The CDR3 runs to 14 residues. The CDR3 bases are TGTGCCAGCAGTACTCAGGCGAGGAAAAACATTCAGTACTTC. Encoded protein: CASSTQARKNIQYF.

As DNA, the CDR3 is TGTGCCAGCAGTTTAAAGACAGGGACGTTTAGAGACACCTTC. This codes for CASSLKTGTFRDTF. The rearrangement uses TRBV28 and TRBJ1-2, with 7 bases identical to TRBD1. CDR3 length: 14 amino acids. Trimming cost V 2 bases and J 12 bases; bases outside gene matches: 12. Germline loops: CDR1 MDHEN, CDR2 SYDVKM.

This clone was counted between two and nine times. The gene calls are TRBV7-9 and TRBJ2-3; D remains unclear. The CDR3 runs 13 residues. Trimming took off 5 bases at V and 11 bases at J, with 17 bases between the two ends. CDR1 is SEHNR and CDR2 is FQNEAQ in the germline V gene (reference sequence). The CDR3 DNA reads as TGTGCCAGCAGCCTGTCCCTTTCGCATATGCAGTATTTT. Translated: CASSLSLSHMQYF.

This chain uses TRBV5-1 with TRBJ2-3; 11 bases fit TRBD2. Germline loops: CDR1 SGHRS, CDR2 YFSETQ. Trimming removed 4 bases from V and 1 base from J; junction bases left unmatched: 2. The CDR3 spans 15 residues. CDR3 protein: CASSMTSGGTDTQYF. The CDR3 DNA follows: TGCGCCAGCAGCATGACTAGCGGGGGCACAGATACGCAGTATTTT.

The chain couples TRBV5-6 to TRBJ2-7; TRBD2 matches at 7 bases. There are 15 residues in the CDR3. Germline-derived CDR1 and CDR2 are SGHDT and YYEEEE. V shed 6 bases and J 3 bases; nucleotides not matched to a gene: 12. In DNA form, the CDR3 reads TGTGCCAGCACCGCCTGGACTAGAAGGAGCTACGAGCAGTACTTC. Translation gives CASTAWTRRSYEQYF.

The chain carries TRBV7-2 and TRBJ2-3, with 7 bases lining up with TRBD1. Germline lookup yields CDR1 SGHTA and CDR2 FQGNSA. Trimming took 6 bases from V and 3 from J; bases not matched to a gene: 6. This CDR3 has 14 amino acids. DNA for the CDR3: TGTGCCAGCAGGACAGGGTTTGGAACAGATACGCAGTATTTT. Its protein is CASRTGFGTDTQYF.